A single sample is the source of the 31 T cell receptor beta chains below, sequenced in a study of molecular identifiers for immune sequencing clone quantification. TCRdb re-called the PCR reads with MiXCR, one entry per CDR3 protein. The repertoire includes tens of thousands of distinct CDR3 sequences, roughly a fifth of them detected once, and roughly 1% sits in the top ten. The sample consisted of naive CD8+ T cells from blood, with Jurkat cell RNA spiked in. Specified subset: FACS-sorted CD8+CD4-CCR7+CD45RA+ naive T cells. The receptors stem from a human donor in good health. Some libraries in this study had Jurkat cell RNA spiked in.

The J gene is TRBJ2-7, the V gene TRBV7-2; either TRBD1 or TRBD2 may supply D (5 bases each). Trimming cost V 2 bases and J 6 bases, with 23 bases left between them. Germline values: CDR1 SGHTA, CDR2 FQGNSA. The CDR3 is 17 residues long. The CDR3 here is CASSLFADNLGVGEQYF. As DNA, the CDR3 is TGTGCCAGCAGCTTATTTGCTGATAATCTGGGGGTCGGCGAGCAGTACTTC. The complete variable domain, with remaining parts taken from reference TRBV7-2 and TRBJ2-7, reads GAGVSQSPSNKVTEKGKDVELRCDPISGHTALYWYRQSLGQGLEFLIYFQGNSAPDKSGLPSDRFSAERTGGSVSTLTIQRTQQEDSAVYLCASSLFADNLGVGEQYFGPGTRLTVT.

The V call is TRBV13, the J call TRBJ2-5; 8 bases fit TRBD2. The J segment lost 2 bases and the V segment lost 0 bases, leaving 5 bases of the junction unmatched. The germline CDR1 and CDR2 sequences are PRHDT and FYEKMQ (reference sequence). CDR3 length: 16 residues. CDR3 residues: CASSLGLAGKQETQYF. CDR3 nucleotides: TGTGCCAGCAGCTTAGGCCTAGCGGGCAAGCAAGAGACCCAGTACTTC.

The chain is built from TRBV25-1 and TRBJ2-1, with 11 bases fitting TRBD2. This CDR3 is built from 17 residues. The germline V gene has CDR1 MGHDK and CDR2 SYGVNS. V lost 6 bases, J lost 4 bases, and 11 bases stayed unmatched. Written as DNA, the CDR3 is TGTGCCAGCAGCCTGGGACTAGCGGATCGGGAGTACAATGAGCAGTTCTTC. Amino acids: CASSLGLADREYNEQFF.

The chain carries TRBV7-9 and TRBJ2-7, with a possible D match to TRBD2 (6 bases). V lost 1 base and J 3 bases, leaving 16 bases between the germline ends. The CDR3 length is 16 residues. CDR1 is SEHNR, CDR2 FQNEAQ, per germline (reference sequence). This CDR3 reads CASSLGAETSNYEQYF. CDR3 bases: TGTGCCAGCAGCTTAGGTGCCGAGACTAGTAACTACGAGCAGTACTTC.

The table lists this clonotype with a few counts. This rearrangement joins TRBV27 to TRBJ2-7; D ambiguous. CDR3 length: 14 residues. Trimming left V 7 bases short and J 2 bases short, with 15 bases between. CDR1 is MNHEY and CDR2 is SMNVEV in the germline V gene (reference sequence). DNA of the CDR3: TGTGCCAGCACCCACAACGGCGGTACCTACGAGCAGTACTTC. Translating it yields CASTHNGGTYEQYF.

The chain links TRBV6-5 to TRBJ2-7, with D perhaps matching TRBD1 or TRBD2 (5 bases each). Germline assignment: CDR1 MNHEY and CDR2 SVGAGI. The V end lost 4 bases, the J end lost 3 bases, and 19 bases lay between the germline ends. The CDR3 has 16 amino acids. Written as DNA, the CDR3 is TGTGCCAGCAGTTGCCCGCCCGGGGACCACCTCTACGAGCAGTACTTC. This codes for CASSCPPGDHLYEQYF.

This clonotype appeared many times. This chain links TRBV7-9 with TRBJ1-5; 10 bases line up with TRBD1. The CDR3 is made up of 17 amino acids. The germline V gene encodes CDR1 SEHNR and CDR2 FQNEAQ (reference sequence). Trimming took 5 bases from V and 0 from J; bases not matched to a gene: 7. Written as DNA, the CDR3 is TGTGCCAGCAGCGCAGGACAGGGGGTGGATAGCAATCAGCCCCAGCATTTT. Protein sequence: CASSAGQGVDSNQPQHF.

This clonotype has a handful of counts. The chain combines TRBV18 with TRBJ2-7, with D maybe TRBD1 (6 bases). Germline CDR1 is KGHSH and CDR2 is LQKENI. The V gene lost 8 bases and the J gene lost 3 bases, with 14 bases spanning the gap. This CDR3 is 13 amino acids long. The CDR3 sequence: CASSTTGCYEQYF. Written as DNA, the CDR3 is TGTGCCAGCAGTACCACAGGGTGCTACGAGCAGTACTTC.

This clonotype was detected ten times or more. The V call is TRBV15, the J call TRBJ2-1, with TRBD2 matching 8 bases. The CDR3 is 16 amino acids. In germline, CDR1 is LNHNV, CDR2 YYDKDF (reference sequence). With V trimmed by 4 bases and J by 2 bases, 7 bases remained unmatched. The CDR3 region is CATSTRSGGAYNEQFF. The DNA for the CDR3 is TGTGCCACCAGCACTCGTTCGGGGGGGGCCTACAATGAGCAGTTCTTC.

On this clonotype: An end of the junction does not agree with germline; a read error may underlie this. The chain is built from TRBV4-3 and TRBJ2-1; 7 bases align to TRBD2. The CDR3 length is 15 residues. CDR1 and CDR2 from the germline V gene are LGHNA and YSLEER. DNA for the CDR3: TGCGCCAGCAGCAACATGCGGGGGTCCTACAATGAGCTGTTCTTC. Translation gives CASSNMRGSYNELFF.

This clonotype was seen only a few times. V is TRBV27 and J is TRBJ2-7; 12 bases line up with TRBD1. Trimming at V came to 5 bases and at J to 4 bases, leaving 6 bases not matched to a gene. The V gene's germline CDR1 is MNHEY and CDR2 SMNVEV (reference sequence). The CDR3 loop spans 15 amino acids. As DNA, the CDR3 is TGTGCCAGCAGTGCGGGGACAGGGGGCTTGTACGAGCAGTACTTC. It encodes CASSAGTGGLYEQYF.

In regard to this clonotype: Possible read error: a much larger clone is one base away. A read error is likely, as this CDR3 ends without the conserved phenylalanine or tryptophan. The V gene is TRBV27, the J gene TRBJ2-7; a possible D gene is TRBD2 (6 bases). Germline V CDR1 and CDR2: MNHEY, SMNVEV (reference sequence). CDR3 size: 15 residues. Between the trimmed V and J ends, which lost 7 bases and 6 bases, there was a span of 22 bases. The CDR3 coding sequence is TGTGCCAGCAAGATGGGACTCCCGGCGATAAGCGAGCAGTACTCC. Translating gives CASKMGLPAISEQYS.

This clonotype was counted between two and nine times. The V gene is TRBV27, the J gene TRBJ2-2; 8 positions agree with TRBD1. V dropped 6 bases and J dropped 5; count of bases not matched to a gene: 11. Germline CDR1 and CDR2: MNHEY and SMNVEV (reference sequence). The CDR3 runs to 16 residues. This CDR3 reads CASSTSGQGGTGELFF. The DNA of the CDR3 is TGTGCCAGCAGCACCTCCGGACAGGGCGGTACCGGGGAGCTGTTTTTT.

This clonotype was recorded many times. The rearrangement joins TRBV6-5 to TRBJ2-3; D possibly uses TRBD1 or TRBD2 (6 bases each). Trimming took off 8 bases at V and 4 bases at J, with 16 bases between the two ends. The V gene's germline CDR1 is MNHEY and CDR2 SVGAGI. This CDR3 has 14 residues. In DNA, the CDR3 is TGTGCCAGCGGAGGGTGGCAGGGGCCAGATACGCAGTATTTT. Its protein is CASGGWQGPDTQYF.

This clonotype was detected only a few times. This chain connects TRBV20-1 to TRBJ2-7, with D perhaps matching TRBD1 (6 bases). CDR1 and CDR2 from the germline V gene are DFQATT and SNEGSKA (reference sequence). This CDR3 region has 12 residues. V was clipped by 5 bases and J by 4 bases, with 12 bases between them. In DNA, the CDR3 is TGCAGTGCTGGGGACATTAGGTACGAGCAGTACTTC. This encodes CSAGDIRYEQYF.

About this clonotype itself: A much bigger clone sits one base away, suggesting this may be a read error. This sequence joins TRBV28 and TRBJ2-5; D call uncertain. The CDR3 loop spans 13 amino acids. CDR1 is MDHEN and CDR2 is SYDVKM in the germline V gene. Between the trimmed V and J ends, which lost 2 bases and 4 bases, there was a span of 8 bases. The CDR3 DNA is TGTGCCAGCAGTTTACCAGGACGAGAGACCCAGTACTTC. It encodes CASSLPGRETQYF.

This clonotype was seen a few times. CDR3 coding DNA: TGTGCCAGCAGTGGAGCGGTGAGGCAGGGACGCAATCAGCCCCAGCATTTT. It specifies CASSGAVRQGRNQPQHF. The V call is TRBV6-1, the J call TRBJ1-5; a weak D match, TRBD1 (5 bases). This CDR3 region has 17 residues. The V and J ends lost 4 bases and 2 bases respectively, with 18 bases between them. The germline V gene has CDR1 MNHNS and CDR2 SASEGT.

This clonotype was recorded at least ten times. The chain has TRBV27 and TRBJ1-1, with 8 bases identical to TRBD1. From germline, CDR1 is MNHEY and CDR2 SMNVEV (reference sequence). The CDR3 extends over 14 amino acids. V trimming: 6 bases; J trimming: 4 bases; junction bases outside the gene matches: 7. This CDR3 reads CASSPTGGSTEAFF. CDR3 nucleotide sequence: TGTGCCAGCAGCCCAACAGGGGGGTCCACTGAAGCTTTCTTT.

This clonotype has at least ten counts. The chain employs TRBV12-3 or TRBV12-4 and TRBJ2-4; D uncertain. Trimming removed 2 bases at V and 0 bases at J, with 5 bases between. The CDR3 runs 14 residues. The CDR3 sequence: CASSLLLAKNIQYF. The CDR3 region has the DNA TGTGCCAGCAGTTTATTGTTAGCCAAAAACATTCAGTACTTC.

This clonotype occurred a few times. V usage is TRBV11-2 and J usage is TRBJ2-1, with 9 bases aligning to TRBD2. Germline trimming cut 4 bases from V and 7 bases from J; bases unmatched to any gene: 11. The CDR3 spans 16 residues. Per germline, CDR1 SGHAT and CDR2 FQNNGV. The CDR3 here is CASSWGGGGARNEQFF. CDR3 coding DNA: TGTGCCAGCAGCTGGGGAGGCGGGGGGGCGAGGAATGAGCAGTTCTTC.

Of note for this clonotype: A read error may be the cause here, since a much bigger clone is one base away. The chain has TRBV5-3 and TRBJ2-3, with unresolved D. TRBV5-3 is an ORF for which the function is uncertain. The CDR3 sequence is 13 residues long. V lost 8 bases and J lost 2, with 12 bases in between. This CDR3 is CASRSGVTDTQYF. The CDR3 DNA follows: TGTGCCAGCAGATCCGGAGTCACAGATACGCAGTATTTT.

This clonotype was detected only a few times. V and J are TRBV30 and TRBJ2-5; the match to TRBD1 covers 7 bases. After removal of 3 bases from V and 2 bases from J, the junction contained 9 bases not matched to a gene. Germline values: CDR1 GTSNPN, CDR2 SVGIG (reference sequence). The CDR3 is made up of 15 amino acids. CDR3 DNA: TGTGCCTGGAGAACAGACAGGGACATACAAGAGACCCAGTACTTC. This sequence encodes CAWRTDRDIQETQYF. The full variable domain, rest sourced from reference TRBV30 and TRBJ2-5, is SQTIHQWPATLVQPVGSPLSLECTVEGTSNPNLYWYRQAAGRGLQLLFYSVGIGQISSEVPQNLSASRPQDRQFILSSKKLLLSDSGFYLCAWRTDRDIQETQYFGPGTRLLVL.

In its sample, this clonotype was seen many times. CDR3 region: CSVEEAGTGVGYEQYF. Here the CDR3 DNA reads TGCAGCGTTGAAGAAGCCGGGACAGGGGTTGGCTACGAGCAGTACTTC. The V gene is TRBV29-1, the J gene TRBJ2-7; the match to TRBD1 covers 10 bases. The length of the CDR3 is 16 residues. Germline CDR1 is SQVTM and CDR2 is ANQGSEA. With V trimmed by 0 bases and J by 3 bases, 8 bases remained unmatched.

This clonotype has ten or more counts. V usage is TRBV6-5 and J usage is TRBJ2-5, with 7 bases that match TRBD1. Germline V gives CDR1 MNHEY, CDR2 SVGAGI. The CDR3 totals 13 residues. J lost 3 bases, V lost 5 bases, and 3 bases had no gene match. In DNA, the CDR3 is TGTGCCAGCAGTACCGACAGGGAAGAGACCCAGTACTTC. Encoded protein: CASSTDREETQYF.

This clonotype was recorded many times. Relative to the germline gene, one junction end is altered; a read error may explain this. The chain has TRBV10-3 and TRBJ2-7; 10 bases fit TRBD1. Germline CDR1 ENHRY, CDR2 SYGVKD. The CDR3 totals 13 residues. This CDR3 reads CAISSRDRGGSRF. The DNA of the CDR3 is TGTGCCATCAGTTCCCGGGACAGGGGAGGTAGTCGCTTC.

This clonotype was recorded many times. This chain links TRBV30 with TRBJ2-2; D gene unclear. Trimming removed 0 bases at V and 4 bases at J, with 9 bases between. The V gene's germline CDR1 is GTSNPN and CDR2 SVGIG (reference sequence). The CDR3 has 14 residues. The CDR3 reads CAWSVGSFTGELFF. The CDR3 DNA is TGTGCCTGGAGTGTAGGCAGTTTCACCGGGGAGCTGTTTTTT.

The rearrangement links TRBV11-3 to TRBJ1-1; D call uncertain. The CDR3 sequence is 13 residues long. Germline CDR1 reads SGHNT; CDR2 reads YENEEA. V dropped 3 bases and J dropped 7 bases, with 12 bases sitting between them. The CDR3 sequence is CASSLVSTGEAFF. The CDR3 nucleotides are TGTGCCAGCAGCTTGGTTTCGACCGGTGAAGCTTTCTTT.

Many counts were recorded for this clonotype. CDR3 DNA sequence: TGCAGTGCAGTAGCGGGGGTCACAGATACGCAGTATTTT. Amino acids: CSAVAGVTDTQYF. V is TRBV20-1 and J is TRBJ2-3, with TRBD2 matching over 9 bases. This CDR3 has 13 residues. Germline CDR1 DFQATT, CDR2 SNEGSKA (reference sequence). J lost 2 bases, V lost 6 bases, and 3 bases had no gene match.

This clonotype occurred many times. The rearrangement links TRBV12-3 or TRBV12-4 to TRBJ2-5, with D tentatively TRBD2 (5 bases). The V and J ends lost 2 bases and 4 bases respectively, with 11 bases between them. CDR3 length equals 14 residues. The CDR3 nucleotides are TGTGCCAGCAGTTTACGTCAGAGGGCAGAGACCCAGTACTTC. Translated: CASSLRQRAETQYF.

For this clonotype: This may come from a read error, since a much larger clone is one base off. Here the CDR3 omits its conserved ending phenylalanine or tryptophan, so a read error is the likely source. The chain joins TRBV6-5 to TRBJ1-1; no reliable D call. There are 13 residues in the CDR3. Germline CDR1 reads MNHEY; CDR2 reads SVGAGI. The V and J ends lost 0 bases and 10 bases respectively, with 12 bases between them. The CDR3 DNA sequence: TGTGCCAGCAGTTACTCGAGACTACGGGGAGCTTTCCTT. Translating gives CASSYSRLRGAFL.

The V gene is TRBV11-2, the J gene TRBJ1-1; 7 bases are a match to TRBD1. This CDR3 has 13 residues. CDR1 SGHAT and CDR2 FQNNGV come from the germline V gene. J lost 1 base, V lost 9 bases, and 5 bases had no gene match. The CDR3 region has the DNA TGTGCCAGTTTGACAGGGCCGAACACTGAAGCTTTCTTT. It translates to CASLTGPNTEAFF.